This T cell receptor (beta chain) appears in the sequencing data of a study of blood T cell repertoires in COVID-19. Whole-study context: Samples came from the United States, Italy and Spain, spanning acute and convalescent COVID-19. PBMCs, B-cell-depleted T cells, or T cells provided the cDNA or gDNA that made up the material.

Assay used: immunoSEQ multiplex PCR; TCRdb lists only in-frame clones, some missing. The sample carries a few hundred thousand clones, around four fifths recorded once. Participant ages covered about 18 to 89 years across 25 or so US areas. This CDR3 is 15 amino acids long. V gave up 3 bases and J gave up 7 bases; unmatched junction bases: 5. Germline V CDR1 and CDR2: LGHNT, FRNRAP. This rearrangement joins TRBV12-5 to TRBJ2-2; 10 positions match TRBD1. This receptor was obtained from a young man with acute COVID-19. The sequencing sample was made of PBMCs or T cells enriched from blood (not recorded which). The CDR3 loop is CASGFDRGQGGELFF. The CDR3 nucleotides read TGTGCTAGTGGTTTCGACAGGGGGCAGGGCGGGGAGCTGTTTTTT. Complete variable domain (other parts from reference TRBV12-5 and TRBJ2-2): DARVTQTPRHKVTEMGQEVTMRCQPILGHNTVFWYRQTMMQGLELLAYFRNRAPLDDSGMPKDRFSAEMPDATLATLKIQPSEPRDSAVYFCASGFDRGQGGELFFGEGSRLTVL.